Presented here are 5 T cell receptor beta chains from one specimen sequenced in a study of blood T cells in healthy people across ages. Together with a sample-barcoded 5' primer, a J-beta primer mix was included in a second PCR lasting roughly 6 to 12 cycles. TCRdb processed the 5' RACE reads anew with MiXCR; each CDR3 protein has one entry. Of roughly 1.5 million distinct CDR3 sequences detected, 35% to 45% appear once; the ten largest clones hold just over 4%. Specimen: blood. These receptors were obtained from a woman aged 18 to 35 in good health.

V and J are TRBV5-1 and TRBJ2-4; TRBD1 agrees at 12 bases. Germline CDR1 is SGHRS and CDR2 is YFSETQ. CDR3 length equals 15 residues. With V trimmed by 4 bases and J by 4 bases, 3 bases remained unmatched. The CDR3 is CASSTGQGAKNIQYF. As DNA, the CDR3 is TGCGCCAGCAGCACGGGACAGGGGGCGAAAAACATTCAGTACTTC.

This clonotype was seen just once. The chain couples TRBV27 to TRBJ2-1; D gene unclear. Looked up from germline, CDR1 is MNHEY and CDR2 is SMNVEV (reference sequence). Trimming pared 2 bases from V and 5 bases from J, leaving 10 bases between. There are 14 residues in the CDR3. The CDR3 region has the DNA TGTGCCAGCAGTTTAGCCCTTAGGCACAATGAGCAGTTCTTC. As protein: CASSLALRHNEQFF.

V usage is TRBV29-1 and J usage is TRBJ1-2; D not resolved. Germline V gene data show CDR1 as SQVTM and CDR2 as ANQGSEA. Deletions cut 3 bases from V and 8 bases from J, with 10 bases between. This CDR3 region has 11 residues. CDR3 DNA: TGCAGCGTTGAGGGCGTTCGGGGCTACACCTTC. Translated: CSVEGVRGYTF.

The table lists this clonotype with a few counts. V gene TRBV6-5 combines with J gene TRBJ1-1; D remains unclear. The V and J ends lost 0 bases and 5 bases respectively, with 7 bases between them. Germline-derived CDR1 and CDR2 are MNHEY and SVGAGI. The CDR3 totals 13 residues. CDR3 residues: CASSYSWRTEAFF. The CDR3 bases are TGTGCCAGCAGTTACTCCTGGAGAACTGAAGCTTTCTTT.

V gene TRBV12-3 or TRBV12-4 combines with J gene TRBJ1-1; a weak D match, TRBD1 (6 bases). Trimming cost V 1 base and J 5 bases, with 14 bases left between them. CDR3 size: 15 residues. CDR3 loop: CASSLDTGRETEAFF. DNA of the CDR3: TGTGCCAGCAGTTTAGATACAGGGCGGGAGACTGAAGCTTTCTTT.